This T cell receptor beta chain came from a study of regulatory T cells in long-lasting Graves disease. Arm-PCR with iRepertoire HTBI primers amplified the CDR3 regions for these TCR beta libraries. TCRdb ran MiXCR on the multiplex PCR reads and lists one entry per CDR3 protein. The repertoire has 600,000 to 650,000 distinct CDR3 sequences, about 16% of them found once; the top ten carry 18%. The CDR3 covers 17 residues. The V and J ends lost 0 bases and 7 bases, in that order; junction bases with no gene match: 9. CDR1 is LGHDT, CDR2 YNNKEL, per germline (reference sequence). The sample holds a few counts of this clonotype. Time point here: newly diagnosed GD, antithyroid drugs for less than 3 months. Construction of the TCR library relied on RNA isolated from PBMCs. The same data also contributed to another study, on T cells in Graves' hyperthyroidism and ophthalmopathy.

The rearrangement uses TRBV3-1 and TRBJ2-1, with 10 positions matching TRBD2. The material sequenced was peripheral blood mononuclear cells (PBMCs), taken at new diagnosis, from a patient treated with antithyroid drugs. The receptor was isolated from a woman in her 30s with Graves disease. This CDR3 is CASSQDPASGSANEQFF. CDR3 nucleotide sequence: TGTGCCAGCAGCCAAGACCCCGCTAGCGGGAGCGCGAATGAGCAGTTCTTC.